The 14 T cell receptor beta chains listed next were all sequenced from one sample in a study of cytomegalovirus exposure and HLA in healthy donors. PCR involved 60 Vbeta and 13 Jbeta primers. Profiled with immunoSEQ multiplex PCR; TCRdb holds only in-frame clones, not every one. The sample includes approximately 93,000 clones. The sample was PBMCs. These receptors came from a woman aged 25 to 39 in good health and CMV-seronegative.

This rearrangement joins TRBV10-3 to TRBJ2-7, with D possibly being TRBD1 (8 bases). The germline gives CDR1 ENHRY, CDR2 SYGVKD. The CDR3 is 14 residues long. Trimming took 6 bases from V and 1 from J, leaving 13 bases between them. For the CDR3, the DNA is TGTGCCATCAGGGGGGGGACAGGTTCCTACGAGCAGTACTTC. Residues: CAIRGGTGSYEQYF.

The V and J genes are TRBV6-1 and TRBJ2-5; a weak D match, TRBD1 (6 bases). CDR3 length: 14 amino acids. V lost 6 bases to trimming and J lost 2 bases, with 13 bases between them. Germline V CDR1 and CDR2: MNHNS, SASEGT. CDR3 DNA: TGTGCCAGCAGCCCTGGAGGACAGCAAGAGACCCAGTACTTC. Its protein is CASSPGGQQETQYF.

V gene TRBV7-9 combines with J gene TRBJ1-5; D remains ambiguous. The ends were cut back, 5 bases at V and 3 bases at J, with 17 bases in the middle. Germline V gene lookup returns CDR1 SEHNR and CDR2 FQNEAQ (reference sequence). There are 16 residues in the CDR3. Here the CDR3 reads CASSNDVGEINQPQHF. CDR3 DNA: TGTGCCAGCAGCAACGACGTCGGAGAGATCAATCAGCCCCAGCATTTT.

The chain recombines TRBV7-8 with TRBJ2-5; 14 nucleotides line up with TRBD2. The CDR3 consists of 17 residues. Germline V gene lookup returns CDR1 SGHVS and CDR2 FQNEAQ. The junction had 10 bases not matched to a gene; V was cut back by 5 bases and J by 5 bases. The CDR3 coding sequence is TGTGCCAGCAGCCCGGGACTAGCGGGAGTGGGGGGGGAGACCCAGTACTTC. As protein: CASSPGLAGVGGETQYF.

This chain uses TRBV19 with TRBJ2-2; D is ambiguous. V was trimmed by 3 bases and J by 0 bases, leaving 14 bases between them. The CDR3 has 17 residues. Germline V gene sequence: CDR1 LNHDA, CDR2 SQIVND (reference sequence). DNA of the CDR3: TGTGCCAGTAGTATCGGATTCGACATACCGAACACCGGGGAGCTGTTTTTT. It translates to CASSIGFDIPNTGELFF.

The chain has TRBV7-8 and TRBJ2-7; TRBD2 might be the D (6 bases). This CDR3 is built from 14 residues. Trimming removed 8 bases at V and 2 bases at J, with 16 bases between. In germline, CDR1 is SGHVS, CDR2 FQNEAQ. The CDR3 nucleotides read TGTGCCAGCGGATCTTGGACTACAACCTACGAGCAGTACTTC. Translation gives CASGSWTTTYEQYF.

The CDR3 DNA sequence: TGTGCCAGTAGTATGTCAGGGAACACTGAAGCTTTCTTT. It yields the protein CASSMSGNTEAFF. The J gene is TRBJ1-1, the V gene TRBV19; no reliable D call. Trimming left V 3 bases short and J 1 base short, with 6 bases between. This CDR3 spans 13 amino acids. Germline CDR1 LNHDA, CDR2 SQIVND (reference sequence).

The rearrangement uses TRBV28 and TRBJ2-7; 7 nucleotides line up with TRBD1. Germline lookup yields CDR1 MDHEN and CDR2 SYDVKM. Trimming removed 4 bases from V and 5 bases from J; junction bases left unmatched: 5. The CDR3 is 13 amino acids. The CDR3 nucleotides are TGTGCCAGCAGTTCCTACAGGGGAAACGAGCAGTACTTC. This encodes CASSSYRGNEQYF.

The CDR3 DNA is TGTGCCAGCAGTTTATCAGGGGTAGAGACCCAGTACTTC. Protein sequence: CASSLSGVETQYF. The chain joins TRBV28 to TRBJ2-5, with D possibly TRBD1 on 6 matching bases. Germline-derived CDR1 and CDR2 are MDHEN and SYDVKM. Trimming took 1 base from V and 4 from J, leaving 7 bases between them. The CDR3 length is 13 residues.

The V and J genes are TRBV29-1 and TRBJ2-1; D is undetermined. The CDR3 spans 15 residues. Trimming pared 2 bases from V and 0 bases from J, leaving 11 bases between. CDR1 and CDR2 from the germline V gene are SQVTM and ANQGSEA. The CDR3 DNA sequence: TGCAGCGTTGAACCTGACTCGAGCTCCTACAATGAGCAGTTCTTC. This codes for CSVEPDSSSYNEQFF.

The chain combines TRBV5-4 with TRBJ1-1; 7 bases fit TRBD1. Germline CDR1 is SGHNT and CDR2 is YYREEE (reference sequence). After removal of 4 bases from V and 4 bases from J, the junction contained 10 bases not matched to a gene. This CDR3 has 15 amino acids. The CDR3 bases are TGTGCCAGCAGCCTCTCAACAGGGGTCGGCACTGAAGCTTTCTTT. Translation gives CASSLSTGVGTEAFF.

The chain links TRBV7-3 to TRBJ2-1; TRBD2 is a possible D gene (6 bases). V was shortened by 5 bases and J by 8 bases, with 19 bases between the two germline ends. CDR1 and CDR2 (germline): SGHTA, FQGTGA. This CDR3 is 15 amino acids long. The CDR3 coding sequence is TGTGCCAGCAGCGAATCCGGCGGGGATAGCTATGAGCAGTTCTTC. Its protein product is CASSESGGDSYEQFF.

The CDR3 coding sequence is TGTGCAAGTCGCTTAGCTTTTTACGGCCAGGGAAACTTATTACAAGAGACCCAGTACTTC. Its protein is CASRLAFYGQGNLLQETQYF. The chain uses TRBV12-2 and TRBJ2-5; whether TRBD1, the table's D call, matches the DNA was not checked. TRBV12-2 is a documented pseudogene. CDR3 length: 20 residues.

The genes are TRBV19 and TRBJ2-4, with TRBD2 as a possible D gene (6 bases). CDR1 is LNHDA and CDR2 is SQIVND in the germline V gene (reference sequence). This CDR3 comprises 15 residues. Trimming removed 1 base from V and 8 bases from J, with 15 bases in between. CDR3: CASSIGRGLRYIQYF. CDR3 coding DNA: TGTGCCAGTAGTATAGGAAGGGGACTCCGGTACATTCAGTACTTC.